Below are 10 T cell receptor beta chains sequenced from a single sample in a study of human T cells and chemical hapten exposure (dated by TCRdb to about 2021). Interpreted using the paper, the time point label stands for: pre-sensitization, week 0. The treatment or condition label, as the study defines it: therapeutic diphenylcyclopropenone sensitization with weekly scalp DPC. To prepare the library, RACE was applied. The listed sequencing device is NextSeq 500. TCRdb cleaned the public reads at Q25 with fastp, built clones with MiXCR and kept in-frame beta chains. Every entry covers one CDR3 protein and lists the most common genes and DNA from its rows. The sample table contains almost 40,000 distinct CDR3 sequences; only one count was recorded for 6.5% to 8% of them. The biggest ten clones account for about 1.2% of the sample. The material was whole blood, obtained in connection with sensitization to the hapten diphenylcyclopropenone (DPC). These receptors came from a woman in her forties or fifties with alopecia areata. Some clones in this sample may be carry-over from other donors' samples.

This clonotype is labeled medium-sized (0.01 to 0.1%). The chain couples TRBV30 to TRBJ1-1; no clear D. CDR1 is GTSNPN, CDR2 SVGIG, per germline (reference sequence). Trimming removed 0 bases at V and 1 base at J, with 6 bases between. This CDR3 contains 13 residues. CDR3 DNA sequence: TGTGCCTGGAGTGTAGCGAGGAACACTGAAGCTTTCTTT. Its protein is CAWSVARNTEAFF.

This clonotype turned up a few times. This chain links TRBV28 with TRBJ2-3; D is undetermined. The germline V gene encodes CDR1 MDHEN and CDR2 SYDVKM. This CDR3 region has 13 residues. The V end was cut by 6 bases, the J end by 0 bases, with 7 bases between. This CDR3 reads CASSLPSTDTQYF. CDR3 nucleotides: TGTGCCAGCAGCCTACCCAGCACAGATACGCAGTATTTT.

In this sample, this clonotype turned up many times. For the CDR3, the DNA is TGTGCCACCAGTTACGCCGGGAGGGATGAGCAGTTCTTC. It specifies CATSYAGRDEQFF. This rearrangement joins TRBV24-1 to TRBJ2-1, with TRBD2 matching over 8 bases. Germline-derived CDR1 and CDR2 are KGHDR and SFDVKD. CDR3 length: 13 amino acids. J lost 8 bases, V lost 6 bases, and 5 bases had no gene match.

The chain recombines TRBV2 with TRBJ2-1, with TRBD1 identical over 9 bases. The CDR3 contains 13 residues. Germline CDR1 and CDR2: SNHLY and FYNNEI. Unmatched junction bases numbered 11, after V lost 11 bases and J lost 9 bases. The CDR3: CAARGQGRAEQFF. The CDR3 DNA sequence: TGTGCCGCCCGGGGACAGGGTAGGGCTGAGCAGTTCTTC.

J is TRBJ2-7 and V is TRBV29-1; the D is unclear. The CDR3 is 12 residues long. CDR1 SQVTM and CDR2 ANQGSEA come from the germline V gene. Trimming left V 4 bases short and J 4 bases short, with 11 bases between. CDR3 sequence: CSVVLGLYEQYF. The CDR3 region has the DNA TGCAGCGTTGTGCTTGGTCTTTACGAGCAGTACTTC.

This clonotype occurred a few times. The rearrangement joins TRBV6-6 to TRBJ2-3, with TRBD1 as a possible D gene (6 bases). The CDR3 sequence is 14 residues long. Trimming removed 6 bases from V and 0 bases from J, with 10 bases in between. Germline values: CDR1 MNHNY, CDR2 SVGAGI (reference sequence). The CDR3 region has the DNA TGTGCCAGCAGCCGACAGGCTAGCACAGATACGCAGTATTTT. Encoded protein: CASSRQASTDTQYF.

At least ten counts were recorded for this clonotype. The CDR3 is CASSPREGSSYEQYF. The CDR3 DNA follows: TGTGCAAGTTCCCCTCGGGAGGGGAGCTCCTACGAGCAGTACTTC. The chain employs TRBV12-2 and TRBJ2-7; the table's TRBD2 call for D was not verified on the DNA. TRBV12-2 is termed a pseudogene. The CDR3 totals 15 residues.

A word on this clonotype: A much bigger clone sits one base away, suggesting this may be a read error. The V and J genes are TRBV2 and TRBJ2-2; TRBD1 is a possible D gene (6 bases). Per the germline V gene, CDR1 is SNHLY and CDR2 is FYNNEI. The CDR3 is 15 amino acids. CDR3 protein: CASSWTVANTGQLFF. The CDR3 DNA sequence: TGTGCCAGCAGTTGGACAGTCGCGAACACCGGGCAGCTGTTTTTT.

Many counts were recorded for this clonotype. This chain uses TRBV28 with TRBJ1-2; D is unresolved. Trimming removed 5 bases at V and 14 bases at J, with 18 bases between. Germline CDR1 MDHEN, CDR2 SYDVKM. The CDR3 is 12 residues long. CDR3 in amino acids: CASSPPDGLVTF. CDR3 coding DNA: TGTGCCAGCAGTCCTCCAGACGGCCTTGTTACCTTC.

There are many counts of this clonotype. V gene TRBV12-3 or TRBV12-4 combines with J gene TRBJ2-3; D call uncertain. V lost 6 bases and J lost 1, with 11 bases in between. This CDR3 is built from 14 residues. CDR3 sequence (DNA): TGTGCCAGCAGCCTCCCCAGTCGCACAGATACGCAGTATTTT. Translation gives CASSLPSRTDTQYF.